The 4 T cell receptor beta chains reported below all come from one sample, sequenced in a study of blood T cell repertoires in COVID-19. Some clones are missing from TCRdb's copy, which holds only in-frame ones; the method was immunoSEQ multiplex PCR. The sample records 230,000 or so clones, about four fifths being singletons. Input material: peripheral blood. Receptor source: a woman at least 80 years old with COVID-19, enrolled during active disease.

The chain carries TRBV30 and TRBJ1-6; TRBD1 aligns across 8 bases. Germline CDR1 GTSNPN, CDR2 SVGIG (reference sequence). V shed 1 base and J 7 bases; nucleotides not matched to a gene: 6. The CDR3 spans 15 residues. Here the CDR3 DNA reads TGTGCCTGGAGTGCCTTGGACAGGGCAAATTCACCCCTCCACTTT. As protein: CAWSALDRANSPLHF.

This clone was counted between two and nine times. V and J are TRBV7-9 and TRBJ2-5; TRBD1 aligns across 7 bases. The germline CDR1 and CDR2 sequences are SEHNR and FQNEAQ (reference sequence). With 5 bases clipped from V and 4 bases from J, the junction kept 4 bases outside the gene matches. This CDR3 spans 13 amino acids. This chain's CDR3 is CASSQTGLETQYF. DNA for the CDR3: TGTGCCAGCAGCCAGACAGGGCTAGAGACCCAGTACTTC. Full variable domain (outside the CDR3, taken from reference TRBV7-9 and TRBJ2-5): DTGVSQNPRHKITKRGQNVTFRCDPISEHNRLYWYRQTLGQGPEFLTYFQNEAQLEKSRLLSDRFSAERPKGSFSTLEIQRTEQGDSAMYLCASSQTGLETQYFGPGTRLLVL.

The chain employs TRBV12-3 or TRBV12-4 and TRBJ2-1; D not resolved. V was clipped by 9 bases and J by 7 bases, with 10 bases between them. The CDR3 length is 11 residues. DNA for the CDR3: TGTGCCAGTTCAAGAGCGAATGAGCAGTTCTTC. Residues: CASSRANEQFF.

The chain carries TRBV2 and TRBJ2-3; 12 bases are shared with TRBD2. J gave up 3 bases and V 4 bases, and 2 bases lay outside the gene matches. CDR3 length equals 15 residues. The germline gives CDR1 SNHLY, CDR2 FYNNEI. The CDR3 region is CASSVLAGGTDTQYF. CDR3 DNA sequence: TGTGCCAGCAGTGTGCTAGCGGGGGGGACAGATACGCAGTATTTT.